The 23 T cell receptor beta chains given below trace back to one sample, sequenced in a study of CD8 T cells in ankylosing spondylitis. A single record per CDR3 protein comes from TCRdb applying MiXCR to the 5' RACE reads. The table lists fewer than 250,000 distinct CDR3 sequences, roughly a tenth of them singletons. Input material: blood, either unsorted or a sorted T cell fraction (not recorded which). The receptor source for this set is a male donor with ankylosing spondylitis or in good health (not recorded which).

This clonotype was seen a handful of times. The CDR3 nucleotides read TGCAGCGTTGAAGGGAGACAGAGCCACACAGATACGCAGTATTTT. Translating gives CSVEGRQSHTDTQYF. The rearrangement links TRBV29-1 to TRBJ2-3; D may be TRBD1 (5 bases). The CDR3 is made up of 15 amino acids. V was pared by 1 base and J by 2 bases, with 13 bases between. Per germline, CDR1 SQVTM and CDR2 ANQGSEA.

At least ten counts were recorded for this clonotype. The rearrangement links TRBV18 to TRBJ2-3; possibly TRBD1 for D (5 bases). CDR3 length equals 15 residues. CDR1 and CDR2 (germline): KGHSH, LQKENI. Trimming took 2 bases from V and 0 from J, leaving 9 bases between them. CDR3 sequence: CASSPNQGSTDTQYF. The CDR3 bases are TGTGCCAGCTCACCAAACCAGGGTAGCACAGATACGCAGTATTTT.

This clonotype was counted many times. The V and J genes are TRBV20-1 and TRBJ1-2; D uncertain. CDR3 size: 14 residues. V shed 3 bases and J shed 3 bases, with 14 bases lying between them. From germline, CDR1 is DFQATT and CDR2 SNEGSKA (reference sequence). The CDR3 spells CSASRLPEDYGYTF. The CDR3, as DNA: TGCAGTGCTAGCCGACTACCCGAGGACTATGGCTACACCTTC.

The table lists this clonotype with many counts. This chain connects TRBV20-1 to TRBJ2-3, with unresolved D. The CDR3 is 13 amino acids. Per the germline V gene, CDR1 is DFQATT and CDR2 is SNEGSKA (reference sequence). V lost 3 bases to trimming and J lost 0 bases, with 7 bases between them. CDR3 bases: TGCAGTGCTAGGAGTCCGAGCACAGATACGCAGTATTTT. This encodes CSARSPSTDTQYF.

This clonotype was found many times. V and J are TRBV5-1 and TRBJ1-2; TRBD1 might be the D (5 bases). The V gene lost 0 bases and the J gene lost 4 bases, with 10 bases spanning the gap. CDR1 SGHRS and CDR2 YFSETQ come from the germline V gene. The CDR3 contains 14 residues. The CDR3 coding sequence is TGCGCCAGCAGCTTGGGGGACGGTACCTATGGCTACACCTTC. This sequence encodes CASSLGDGTYGYTF. The whole variable domain, filled in from reference TRBV5-1 and TRBJ1-2, reads KAGVTQTPRYLIKTRGQQVTLSCSPISGHRSVSWYQQTPGQGLQFLFEYFSETQRNKGNFPGRFSGRQFSNSRSEMNVSTLELGDSALYLCASSLGDGTYGYTFGSGTRLTVV.

This clonotype was counted ten times or more. The CDR3 coding sequence is TGTGCCAGCAGCCAAGTAGGAGGGCGCGCCAAAAACATTCAGTACTTC. Amino acids: CASSQVGGRAKNIQYF. The rearrangement uses TRBV4-2 and TRBJ2-4; the D gene is possibly TRBD2 (6 bases). This CDR3 contains 16 residues. Germline values: CDR1 LGHNA, CDR2 YNFKEQ. V lost 1 base and J 1 base, leaving 11 bases between the germline ends.

This clonotype was seen ten or more times. This rearrangement joins TRBV7-6 to TRBJ1-5; D is undetermined. Germline lookup yields CDR1 SGHVS and CDR2 FNYEAQ. The CDR3 is 15 residues long. Trimming pared 5 bases from V and 4 bases from J, leaving 15 bases between. CDR3 residues: CASSLLEGKNQPQHF. As DNA, the CDR3 is TGTGCCAGCAGCCTCCTTGAGGGAAAGAATCAGCCCCAGCATTTT.

A few counts support this clonotype. The chain employs TRBV5-1 and TRBJ2-7; D may match TRBD1 or TRBD2 (5 bases each). Germline V gene sequence: CDR1 SGHRS, CDR2 YFSETQ. The CDR3 extends over 15 amino acids. Trimming removed 1 base from V and 3 bases from J, with 14 bases in between. CDR3: CASSLSGTVNYEQYF. CDR3 coding DNA: TGCGCCAGCAGCTTGTCTGGGACGGTTAACTACGAGCAGTACTTC.

In its sample, this clonotype was seen many times. The chain carries TRBV2 and TRBJ2-7, with D perhaps matching TRBD2 (5 bases). The CDR3 contains 14 residues. V lost 5 bases and J lost 0, with 11 bases in between. Germline V gives CDR1 SNHLY, CDR2 FYNNEI. CDR3 protein: CASSRGDGSYEQYF. The CDR3 DNA sequence: TGTGCCAGCAGTCGGGGAGACGGCTCCTACGAGCAGTACTTC.

This rearrangement joins TRBV11-1 to TRBJ1-1, with D maybe TRBD1 (5 bases). Germline V gene sequence: CDR1 SGHAT, CDR2 FQDESV (reference sequence). CDR3 length: 18 amino acids. Trimming stripped 5 bases from V and 4 bases from J, with 26 bases between. The CDR3 DNA reads TGTGCCAGCAGCCCGACCCTAGGCTATGGACGGGGGACCACTGAAGCTTTCTTT. Protein: CASSPTLGYGRGTTEAFF.

This clonotype was seen many times. J is TRBJ2-1 and V is TRBV29-1, with 9 bases lining up with TRBD1. The CDR3 runs to 12 residues. From germline, CDR1 is SQVTM and CDR2 ANQGSEA. V lost 5 bases to trimming and J lost 7 bases; unmatched junction nucleotides: 3. CDR3 nucleotides: TGCAGCGTTCGGGACAGGGAAAATGAGCAGTTCTTC. The encoded protein is CSVRDRENEQFF.

This clonotype was detected a few times. This chain links TRBV28 with TRBJ2-7, with D maybe TRBD2 (6 bases). CDR1 MDHEN and CDR2 SYDVKM come from the germline V gene. This CDR3 comprises 13 residues. V lost 2 bases to trimming and J lost 3 bases, with 8 bases between them. The CDR3 DNA sequence: TGTGCCAGCAGTTTAGGGACTTACTACGAGCAGTACTTC. As protein: CASSLGTYYEQYF.

At least ten counts were recorded for this clonotype. This chain links TRBV30 with TRBJ2-3; D is unresolved. The CDR3 has 13 residues. Trimming left V 3 bases short and J 5 bases short, with 12 bases between. The germline gives CDR1 GTSNPN, CDR2 SVGIG (reference sequence). The CDR3 loop reads CAWRSEAGDTQYF. In nucleotides, the CDR3 is TGTGCCTGGAGATCAGAAGCAGGAGATACGCAGTATTTT.

In this sample, this clonotype turned up many times. The V gene is TRBV20-1, the J gene TRBJ2-1, with TRBD2 matching over 12 bases. Germline CDR1 DFQATT, CDR2 SNEGSKA (reference sequence). V was pared by 0 bases and J by 7 bases, with 16 bases of the junction left unmatched. The length of the CDR3 is 19 residues. The CDR3 is CSARDPPGSSGRAGNEQFF. The DNA of the CDR3 is TGCAGTGCTAGAGACCCACCCGGCTCTAGCGGGAGGGCGGGGAATGAGCAGTTCTTC.

The chain is built from TRBV7-9 and TRBJ2-1; D is possibly TRBD2 (6 bases). The CDR3 spans 12 residues. V lost 5 bases and J lost 8, with 10 bases in between. Germline V gene sequence: CDR1 SEHNR, CDR2 FQNEAQ (reference sequence). DNA for the CDR3: TGTGCCAGCAGCCCTTGGGGGGATGAGCAGTTCTTC. This sequence encodes CASSPWGDEQFF.

The sample holds a few counts of this clonotype. The chain uses TRBV10-1 and TRBJ2-5; D is unclear. V lost 4 bases to trimming and J lost 1 base, with 7 bases between them. The CDR3 length is 13 residues. Per the germline V gene, CDR1 is WNHNN and CDR2 is SYGVQD (reference sequence). The CDR3 coding sequence is TGCGCCAGCAGTGGACTCGGCCAAGAGACCCAGTACTTC. This sequence encodes CASSGLGQETQYF.

This clonotype was seen only a few times. V gene TRBV12-5 combines with J gene TRBJ2-3, with TRBD2 as a possible D gene (6 bases). Germline values: CDR1 LGHNT, CDR2 FRNRAP. V was cut by 7 bases and J by 8 bases, with 22 bases left in between. The CDR3 sequence is 15 residues long. The CDR3 nucleotides read TGTGCTAGTGCCCTGGGGGAACTTACCGGGGGTACGCAGTATTTT. Translating gives CASALGELTGGTQYF.

This clonotype was detected a few times. DNA for the CDR3: TGTGCCAGCAGCTTAGATCAGCAGAGGGAGGGGTCCTATGGCTACACCTTC. Protein sequence: CASSLDQQREGSYGYTF. The V gene is TRBV11-3, the J gene TRBJ1-2; tentative D call: TRBD1 (5 bases). V dropped 0 bases and J dropped 4 bases, with 18 bases sitting between them. The CDR3 length is 17 residues. The V gene's germline CDR1 is SGHNT and CDR2 YENEEA.

In this sample, this clonotype turned up many times. The chain joins TRBV29-1 to TRBJ1-1; 7 bases line up with TRBD1. V was pared by 6 bases and J by 1 base, with 5 bases of the junction left unmatched. This CDR3 has 13 residues. CDR1 and CDR2 from the germline V gene are SQVTM and ANQGSEA. The CDR3 is CSVSTGANTEAFF. CDR3 DNA: TGCAGCGTATCAACAGGGGCGAACACTGAAGCTTTCTTT. Complete variable domain (other parts from reference TRBV29-1 and TRBJ1-1): SAVISQKPSRDICQRGTSLTIQCQVDSQVTMMFWYRQQPGQSLTLIATANQGSEATYESGFVIDKFPISRPNLTFSTLTVSNMSPEDSSIYLCSVSTGANTEAFFGQGTRLTVV.

The sample holds a few counts of this clonotype. The chain employs TRBV7-2 and TRBJ1-1, with D uncertain. Germline loops: CDR1 SGHTA, CDR2 FQGNSA. The CDR3 runs to 13 residues. The ends were cut back, 5 bases at V and 0 bases at J, with 7 bases in the middle. CDR3 DNA sequence: TGTGCCAGCAGCCTAACCATGAACACTGAAGCTTTCTTT. As protein: CASSLTMNTEAFF.

In regard to this clonotype: A clone one base away is much larger, so this may be a read error. The chain recombines TRBV4-1 with TRBJ2-6, with 9 bases that match TRBD1. The CDR3 has 18 residues. Germline V CDR1 and CDR2: MGHRA, YSYEKL. As DNA, the CDR3 is TGCGCCAGCAGCCAAGATTACAGGGGGCCTTCTGGGGCCAACGCCCTGACTTTC. Its protein is CASSQDYRGPSGANALTF.

The genes are TRBV29-1 and TRBJ2-7; D not certain. The CDR3 covers 13 residues. Germline loops: CDR1 SQVTM, CDR2 ANQGSEA. V was cut by 4 bases and J by 0 bases, with 10 bases left in between. CDR3 bases: TGCAGCGTTGCAGGATTTAGCTCCTACGAGCAGTACTTC. Translation: CSVAGFSSYEQYF.

This clonotype was observed a few times. The V gene is TRBV5-1, the J gene TRBJ2-3; the match to TRBD2 covers 7 bases. This CDR3 contains 15 residues. Per the germline V gene, CDR1 is SGHRS and CDR2 is YFSETQ. J gave up 0 bases and V 4 bases, and 5 bases lay outside the gene matches. CDR3 sequence reads: CASSGGGWSTDTQYF. The CDR3, as DNA: TGCGCCAGCAGCGGGGGAGGGTGGAGCACAGATACGCAGTATTTT.